The sequence of this T cell receptor (beta chain) was determined in a study of post-analysis software for immune sequencing data. The overall study: Disease trajectories encompassed relapsing-remitting, secondary progressive and progressive-relapsing multiple sclerosis.

This clonotype was seen at least ten times. Its antigen is unidentified. Trimming removed 2 bases from V and 6 bases from J, with 11 bases in between. The CDR3 runs 13 residues. Study-wide results and limits: Samples sharing a preparation batch grouped tightly together when assessed by F measure. Several TRBV segments (TRBV5-6, TRBV5-1 and TRBV20-1 among them) occurred more frequently in patients than in controls. Normalized Chao1 diversity was significantly reduced in patients versus controls.

Researchers reported that TCR beta cDNA libraries carried unique molecular identifiers. Using its own MiXCR run on the PCR reads, TCRdb lists one record per CDR3 protein. The table has 150,000 to 200,000 distinct CDR3 sequences, roughly 30% seen once. Sequencing was performed on blood. The chain couples TRBV12-3 or TRBV12-4 to TRBJ2-7; D perhaps matches TRBD2 (5 bases). This receptor was identified in a girl under 18 with multiple sclerosis. The CDR3 DNA follows: TGTGCCAGCAGTTTAAATGGAGGTTCCGAGCAGTACTTC. It encodes CASSLNGGSEQYF.